What follows describes a single T cell receptor (beta chain). This sample is part of a study of blood T cell repertoires in COVID-19. On the study more broadly: There were acute and convalescent COVID-19 samples, and they came from the United States, Italy and Spain. T cells, B-cell-depleted T cells, or PBMCs supplied cDNA or gDNA.

TCRdb keeps only in-frame clones here, not all; method: immunoSEQ multiplex PCR. Seen here are 65,000 to 75,000 clones, about 81% observed once, and the top ten hold around 16%. This clonotype was obtained from a man of 80 years or more with acute or convalescent COVID-19. Material: peripheral blood.

The DNA for the CDR3 is TGTGCCAGTACCCAGGGGGTAGGTGGCTACACCTTC. Its protein product is CASTQGVGGYTF. This rearrangement joins TRBV19 to TRBJ1-2; 7 bases match TRBD1. Trimming took 7 bases from V and 7 from J; bases not matched to a gene: 6. The CDR3 runs to 12 residues. Germline loops: CDR1 LNHDA, CDR2 SQIVND (reference sequence).